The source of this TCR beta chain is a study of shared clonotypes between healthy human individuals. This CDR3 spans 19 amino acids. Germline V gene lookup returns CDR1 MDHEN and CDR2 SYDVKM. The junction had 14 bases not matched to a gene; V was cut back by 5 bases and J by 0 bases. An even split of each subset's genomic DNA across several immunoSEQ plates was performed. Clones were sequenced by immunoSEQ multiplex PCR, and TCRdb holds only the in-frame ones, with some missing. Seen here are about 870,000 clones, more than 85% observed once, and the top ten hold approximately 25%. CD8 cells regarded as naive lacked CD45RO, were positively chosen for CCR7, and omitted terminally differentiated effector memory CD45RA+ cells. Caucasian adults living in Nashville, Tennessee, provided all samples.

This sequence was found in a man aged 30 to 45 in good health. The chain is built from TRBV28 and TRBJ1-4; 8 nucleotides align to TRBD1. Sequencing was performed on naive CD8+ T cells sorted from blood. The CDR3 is CASSPPRDRMITTNEKLFF. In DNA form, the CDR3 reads TGTGCCAGCAGTCCACCTCGGGACAGGATGATAACAACTAATGAAAAACTGTTTTTT.